Shown below are 5 T cell receptor beta chains from a single sample sequenced in a study of T cell repertoires in cytomegalovirus infection. Their target antigens are unknown. Each CDR3 protein gets one entry after TCRdb re-called the reads with MiXCR. The table lists 900,000 to 950,000 distinct CDR3 sequences, under 40% of them singletons. The sequencing here drew on cultured CD8+ T cells from PBMCs, taken from culture after CMV antigen stimulation. These receptor sequences come from a human donor in good health (CMV status not recorded). Some clones in this sample may be carry-over from other donors' samples.

Only a few counts were recorded for this clonotype. The gene calls are TRBV28 and TRBJ1-4, with D maybe TRBD1 (6 bases). The CDR3 totals 16 residues. Trimming removed 3 bases from V and 8 bases from J, with 19 bases in between. Germline CDR1 and CDR2: MDHEN and SYDVKM. CDR3 nucleotides: TGTGCCAGCAGTTTTTTACAGGGTGGCCAGGACGAAAAACTGTTTTTT. Translation: CASSFLQGGQDEKLFF.

This clonotype was found many times. The J gene is TRBJ1-5, the V gene TRBV9; D not resolved. The V and J ends lost 0 bases and 5 bases respectively, with 9 bases between them. The CDR3 totals 14 residues. Germline loops: CDR1 SGDLS, CDR2 YYNGEE. The CDR3 DNA sequence: TGTGCCAGCAGCGTAGGGATTAAAGATCAGCCCCAGCATTTT. Protein sequence: CASSVGIKDQPQHF.

This clonotype was seen once. The rearrangement joins TRBV27 to TRBJ2-2, with TRBD2 identical over 7 bases. Germline V lookup: CDR1 MNHEY, CDR2 SMNVEV (reference sequence). The length of the CDR3 is 16 residues. J was trimmed by 5 bases and V by 5 bases; bases with no gene match: 11. The CDR3 region has the DNA TGTGCCAGCAGTCCCCGGGGAGCGGGGTCGACCGGGGAGCTGTTTTTT. It is translated as CASSPRGAGSTGELFF.

This clonotype was found many times. The rearrangement joins TRBV7-2 to TRBJ1-1; TRBD1 might be the D (5 bases). V shed 3 bases and J shed 4 bases, with 15 bases lying between them. This CDR3 spans 15 amino acids. Germline V gene sequence: CDR1 SGHTA, CDR2 FQGNSA. The CDR3 DNA sequence: TGTGCCAGCAGCTTTGGTCAGGGAGGGTTCACTGAAGCTTTCTTT. Translating it yields CASSFGQGGFTEAFF.

This clonotype came up once. The chain links TRBV2 to TRBJ2-7, with D maybe TRBD1 (6 bases). Germline V CDR1 and CDR2: SNHLY, FYNNEI. Deletions cut 7 bases from V and 3 bases from J, with 19 bases between. This CDR3 has 15 residues. Here the CDR3 DNA reads TGTGCCAGCACCGACCCCCGGGACACTTTCTACGAGCAGTACTTC. This gives the protein CASTDPRDTFYEQYF.